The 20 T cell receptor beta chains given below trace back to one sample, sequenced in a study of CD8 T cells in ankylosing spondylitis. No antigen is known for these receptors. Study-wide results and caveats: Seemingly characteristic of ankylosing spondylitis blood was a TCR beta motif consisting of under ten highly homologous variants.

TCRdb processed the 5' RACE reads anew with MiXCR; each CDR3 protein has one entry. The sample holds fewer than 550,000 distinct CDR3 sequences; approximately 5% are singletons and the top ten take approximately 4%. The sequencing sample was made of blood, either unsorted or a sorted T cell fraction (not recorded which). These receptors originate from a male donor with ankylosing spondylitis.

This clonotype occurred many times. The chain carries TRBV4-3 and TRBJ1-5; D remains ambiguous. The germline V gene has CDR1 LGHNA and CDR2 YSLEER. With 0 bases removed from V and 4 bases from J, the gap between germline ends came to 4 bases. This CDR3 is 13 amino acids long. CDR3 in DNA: TGCGCCAGCAGCCAAGAGTTTAATCAGCCCCAGCATTTT. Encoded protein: CASSQEFNQPQHF.

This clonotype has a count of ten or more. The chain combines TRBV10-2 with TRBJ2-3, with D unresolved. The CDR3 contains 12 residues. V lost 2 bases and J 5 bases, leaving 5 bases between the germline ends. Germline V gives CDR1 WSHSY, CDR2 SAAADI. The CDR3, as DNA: TGCGCCAGCAGTGAGACCGGAGATACGCAGTATTTT. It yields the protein CASSETGDTQYF.

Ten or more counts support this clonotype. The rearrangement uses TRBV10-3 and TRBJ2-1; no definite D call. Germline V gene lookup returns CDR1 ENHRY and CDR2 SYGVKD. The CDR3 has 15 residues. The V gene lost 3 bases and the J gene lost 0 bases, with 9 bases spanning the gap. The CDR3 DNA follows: TGTGCCATCAGTGAAAGAGTTTTCTCCTACAATGAGCAGTTCTTC. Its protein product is CAISERVFSYNEQFF.

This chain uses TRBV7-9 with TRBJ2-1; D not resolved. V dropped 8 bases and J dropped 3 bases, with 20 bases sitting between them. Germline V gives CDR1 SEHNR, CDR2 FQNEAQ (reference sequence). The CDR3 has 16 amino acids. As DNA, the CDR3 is TGTGCCAGCCTATATTTATCAGGCGAGATCTACAATGAGCAGTTCTTC. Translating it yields CASLYLSGEIYNEQFF.

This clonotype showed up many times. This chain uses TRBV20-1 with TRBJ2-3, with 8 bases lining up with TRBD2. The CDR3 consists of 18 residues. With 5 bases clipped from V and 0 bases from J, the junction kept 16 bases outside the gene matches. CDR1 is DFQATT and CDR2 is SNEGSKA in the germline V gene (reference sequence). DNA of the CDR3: TGCAGTGCTTCTGATACTTATACTAGCGGAGCTAGCACAGATACGCAGTATTTT. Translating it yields CSASDTYTSGASTDTQYF.

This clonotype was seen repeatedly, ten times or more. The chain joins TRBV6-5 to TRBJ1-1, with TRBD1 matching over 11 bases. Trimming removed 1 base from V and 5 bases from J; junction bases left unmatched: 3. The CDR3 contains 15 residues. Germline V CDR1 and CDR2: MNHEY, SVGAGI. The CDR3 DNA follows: TGTGCCAGCAGTTACTTTGGGACAGGGGGAACTGAAGCTTTCTTT. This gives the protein CASSYFGTGGTEAFF.

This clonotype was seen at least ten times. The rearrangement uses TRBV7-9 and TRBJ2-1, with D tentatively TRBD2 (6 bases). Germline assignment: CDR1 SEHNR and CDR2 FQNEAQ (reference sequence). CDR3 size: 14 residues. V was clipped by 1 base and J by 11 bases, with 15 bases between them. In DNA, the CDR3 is TGTGCCAGCAGCTTAGAGTTAGGAGGGAGCCAGCAGTTCTTC. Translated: CASSLELGGSQQFF.

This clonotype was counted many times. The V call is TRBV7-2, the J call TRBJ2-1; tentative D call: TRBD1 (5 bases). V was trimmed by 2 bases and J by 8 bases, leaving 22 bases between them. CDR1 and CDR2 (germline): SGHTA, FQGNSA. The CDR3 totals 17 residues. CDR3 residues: CASSLRGRLSTRDEQFF. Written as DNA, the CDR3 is TGTGCCAGCAGCTTAAGGGGCCGCCTATCAACCAGGGATGAGCAGTTCTTC. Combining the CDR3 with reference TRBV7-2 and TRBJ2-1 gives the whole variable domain GAGVSQSPSNKVTEKGKDVELRCDPISGHTALYWYRQSLGQGLEFLIYFQGNSAPDKSGLPSDRFSAERTGGSVSTLTIQRTQQEDSAVYLCASSLRGRLSTRDEQFFGPGTRLTVL.

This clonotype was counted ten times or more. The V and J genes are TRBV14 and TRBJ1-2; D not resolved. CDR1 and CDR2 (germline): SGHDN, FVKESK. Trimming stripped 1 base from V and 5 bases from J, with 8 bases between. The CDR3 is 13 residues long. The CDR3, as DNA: TGTGCCAGCAGCCAAGTGGGAGTATATGGCTACACCTTC. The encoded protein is CASSQVGVYGYTF.

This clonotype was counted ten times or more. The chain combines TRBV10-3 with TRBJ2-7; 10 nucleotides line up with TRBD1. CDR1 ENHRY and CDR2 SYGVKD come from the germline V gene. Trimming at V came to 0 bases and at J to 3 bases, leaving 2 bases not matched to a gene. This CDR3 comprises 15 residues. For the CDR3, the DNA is TGTGCCATCAGTGAGTCGGGACAGGGGAACTACGAGCAGTACTTC. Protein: CAISESGQGNYEQYF.

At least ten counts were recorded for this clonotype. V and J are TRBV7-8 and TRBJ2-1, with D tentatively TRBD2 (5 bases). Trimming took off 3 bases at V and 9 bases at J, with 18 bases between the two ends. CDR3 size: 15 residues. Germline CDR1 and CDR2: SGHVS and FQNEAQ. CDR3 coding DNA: TGTGCCAGCAGCTTTAGCCTAGCTGGGCTCGCTGAGCAGTTCTTC. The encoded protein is CASSFSLAGLAEQFF. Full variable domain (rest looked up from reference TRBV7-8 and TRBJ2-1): GAGVSQSPRYKVAKRGQDVALRCDPISGHVSLFWYQQALGQGPEFLTYFQNEAQLDKSGLPSDRFFAERPEGSVSTLKIQRTQQEDSAVYLCASSFSLAGLAEQFFGPGTRLTVL.

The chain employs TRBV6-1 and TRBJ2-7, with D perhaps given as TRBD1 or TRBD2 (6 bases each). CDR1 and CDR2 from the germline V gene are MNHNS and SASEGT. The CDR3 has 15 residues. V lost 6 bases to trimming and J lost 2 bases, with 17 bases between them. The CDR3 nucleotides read TGTGCCAGCAGACACGGACGTGGGGGGCCCTACGAGCAGTACTTC. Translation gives CASRHGRGGPYEQYF.

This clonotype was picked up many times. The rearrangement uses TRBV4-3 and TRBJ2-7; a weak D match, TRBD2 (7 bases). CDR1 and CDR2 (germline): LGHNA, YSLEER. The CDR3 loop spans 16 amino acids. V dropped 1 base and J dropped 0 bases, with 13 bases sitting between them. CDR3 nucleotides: TGCGCCAGCAGCCAAGTGGGGGCTAGCGGCTCCTACGAGCAGTACTTC. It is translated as CASSQVGASGSYEQYF.

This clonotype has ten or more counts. CDR3 nucleotides: TGTGCCAGCAGCCCGGACAGGGCCGAGCAGTACTTC. Protein sequence: CASSPDRAEQYF. This chain connects TRBV7-8 to TRBJ2-7; 8 bases are shared with TRBD1. Germline V gives CDR1 SGHVS, CDR2 FQNEAQ. The trim removed 5 bases at V and 6 bases at J, leaving 3 bases unmatched. The CDR3 has 12 amino acids.

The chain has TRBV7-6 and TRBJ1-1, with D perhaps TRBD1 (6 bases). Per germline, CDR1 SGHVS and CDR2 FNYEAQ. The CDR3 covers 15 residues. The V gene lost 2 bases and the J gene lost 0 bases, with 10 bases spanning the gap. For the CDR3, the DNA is TGTGCCAGCAGCTTACGGGGGCGGTTGAACACTGAAGCTTTCTTT. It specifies CASSLRGRLNTEAFF. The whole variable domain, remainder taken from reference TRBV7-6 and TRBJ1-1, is GAGVSQSPRYKVTKRGQDVALRCDPISGHVSLYWYRQALGQGPEFLTYFNYEAQQDKSGLPNDRFSAERPEGSISTLTIQRTEQRDSAMYRCASSLRGRLNTEAFFGQGTRLTVV.

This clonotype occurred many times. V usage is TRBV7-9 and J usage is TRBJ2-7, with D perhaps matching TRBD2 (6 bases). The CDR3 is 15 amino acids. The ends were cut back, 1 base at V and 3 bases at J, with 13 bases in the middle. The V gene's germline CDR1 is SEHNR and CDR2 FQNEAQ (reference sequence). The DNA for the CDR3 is TGTGCCAGCAGCTTAGGGGGGGACGGATACTACGAGCAGTACTTC. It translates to CASSLGGDGYYEQYF.

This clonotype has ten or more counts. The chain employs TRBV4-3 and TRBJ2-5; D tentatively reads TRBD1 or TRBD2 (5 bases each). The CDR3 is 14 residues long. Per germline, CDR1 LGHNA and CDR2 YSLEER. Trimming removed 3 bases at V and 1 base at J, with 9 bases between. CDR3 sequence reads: CASSQAGTQETQYF. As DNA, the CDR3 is TGCGCCAGCAGCCAGGCCGGGACCCAAGAGACCCAGTACTTC.

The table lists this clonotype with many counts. CDR3 DNA sequence: TGTGCCAGCAGCCGCGTTGGCACCTATGGCTACACCTTC. It encodes CASSRVGTYGYTF. The V gene is TRBV7-9, the J gene TRBJ1-2, with D unclear. Deletions cut 5 bases from V and 4 bases from J, with 11 bases between. The CDR3 totals 13 residues. Germline V gives CDR1 SEHNR, CDR2 FQNEAQ (reference sequence).

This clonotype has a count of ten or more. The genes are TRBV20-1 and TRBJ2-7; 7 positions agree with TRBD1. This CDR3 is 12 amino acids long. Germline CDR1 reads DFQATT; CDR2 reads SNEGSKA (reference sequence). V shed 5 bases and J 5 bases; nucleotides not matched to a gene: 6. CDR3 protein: CSARRQGDEQYF. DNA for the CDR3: TGCAGTGCTCGCAGACAGGGCGACGAGCAGTACTTC.

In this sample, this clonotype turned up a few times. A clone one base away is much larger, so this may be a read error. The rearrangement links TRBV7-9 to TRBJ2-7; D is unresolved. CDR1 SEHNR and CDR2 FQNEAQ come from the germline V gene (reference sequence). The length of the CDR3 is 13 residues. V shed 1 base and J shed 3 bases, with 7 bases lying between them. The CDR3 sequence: CASSLEADYEQYF. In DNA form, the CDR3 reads TGTGCCAGCAGCTTAGAGGCAGACTACGAGCAGTACTTC.